One and the same sample provided the 4 T cell receptor beta chains below, sequenced in a study of blood T cell repertoires in COVID-19. The data were produced by immunoSEQ multiplex PCR, yet TCRdb's version contains in-frame clones alone and is incomplete. The sample shows about 190,000 clones, around 85% of them seen only once. The sample taken for sequencing was peripheral blood. These receptors originate from a woman in her forties or fifties with acute or convalescent COVID-19.

This sequence joins TRBV7-9 and TRBJ2-1; a weak D match, TRBD1 (5 bases). Germline CDR1 and CDR2: SEHNR and FQNEAQ (reference sequence). Trimming shortened V by 3 bases and J by 5 bases, and 14 bases separated the two germline ends. This CDR3 has 15 amino acids. CDR3 protein: CASSLTESRNNEQFF. CDR3 nucleotides: TGTGCCAGCAGCTTGACAGAGAGTAGGAACAATGAGCAGTTCTTC.

V gene TRBV28 combines with J gene TRBJ2-5; D remains ambiguous. V was cut by 6 bases and J by 2 bases, with 13 bases left in between. The CDR3 has 14 amino acids. Germline loops: CDR1 MDHEN, CDR2 SYDVKM. The CDR3: CASSENTRQETQYF. CDR3 nucleotides: TGTGCCAGCAGCGAAAACACCCGTCAAGAGACCCAGTACTTC.

J is TRBJ2-3 and V is TRBV19; D gene uncertain. V was clipped by 3 bases and J by 2 bases, with 9 bases between them. The CDR3 extends over 14 amino acids. Germline V gene lookup returns CDR1 LNHDA and CDR2 SQIVND (reference sequence). The chain's CDR3 is CASSIDQVTDTQYF. The CDR3 DNA reads as TGTGCCAGTAGTATTGACCAGGTCACAGATACGCAGTATTTT.

This clone was picked up one time. The chain couples TRBV6-2 or TRBV6-3 to TRBJ1-6; no firm D call. The germline V gene has CDR1 MNHEY and CDR2 SVGEGT. The CDR3 is made up of 18 amino acids. Trimming took off 6 bases at V and 9 bases at J, with 27 bases between the two ends. CDR3 sequence (DNA): TGTGCCAGCAGACCTCATCAAACAACAAGCGATGTAGGTTCACCCCTCCACTTT. Its translation: CASRPHQTTSDVGSPLHF.